The source of this TCR beta chain is a study of T cells in Graves' hyperthyroidism and ophthalmopathy (dated by TCRdb to between 2017 and 2020). In the study overall: Peripheral blood samples were taken at initial diagnosis, before any treatment was given. The approximately 100 discovery patients were randomly split 7:3 into training and test sets. According to the paper, TCR Vbeta CDR3 sequencing was carried out on about 140 peripheral blood samples, which came from fewer than 50 ophthalmopathy, approximately 72 hyperthyroidism and about 17 progressor patients. To identify distinguishing TCR V-J signatures, a discovery cohort of around 100 patients was used, comprising 43 with Graves' ophthalmopathy and around 57 with stable Graves' hyperthyroidism. The study also compared thyroid tissue and blood T-cell repertoires from roughly six Graves' hyperthyroidism patients. Prospective prediction of ophthalmopathy was tested in an independent validation cohort consisting of some 20 hyperthyroidism patients and more than 15 patients who later progressed to ophthalmopathy. Following sampling, methimazole starting at 30 mg daily was given to hyperthyroidism patients, and high-dose intravenous methylprednisolone was given to ophthalmopathy patients. Findings and caveats that apply to the study as a whole: Most expanded thyroid clonotypes (frequency above 0.001) were also found in blood, which suggests that blood repertoires may mirror thyroid immune responses. In validation, the model predicted progression to ophthalmopathy with approximately 71% sensitivity and around 72% specificity, a median of approximately 6.7 months before onset. No statistical method was used to fix the sample size in advance, and group allocation was not hidden from the investigators. In cross-validation, a model built on a 13 V-J signature told ophthalmopathy apart from stable hyperthyroidism with approximately 91% sensitivity and roughly 81% specificity, and in testing the same model reached 80%/75%.

Stable Graves' hyperthyroidism was defined as the absence of progression to ophthalmopathy over 18 months of follow-up. Hyperthyroidism patients were aged 18 to 65 years and newly diagnosed, with disease duration of less than 2 months. Any patient with an uncontrolled infection, another autoimmune disease, pregnancy or lactation was excluded. Diagnoses were established on the basis of clinical symptoms, serum thyroxine and TRAb, thyroid ultrasound, and orbital computed tomography. Ficoll-Paque density gradient centrifugation was used to isolate PBMCs from 8 to 10 ml of fresh peripheral blood. Total RNA was extracted using Trizol reagent, and RNA quality was assessed on an Agilent 2100 Bioanalyzer. This clonotype came up a few times. Its cognate antigen has yet to be identified. Per-base quality was not reported, and no clone a single base away is much larger than it. Amplification of TCR beta CDR3 regions was carried out from RNA transcripts. For the first round of RT-PCR on the TCR CDR3, the HTBI primer set was used together with the Qiagen OneStep RT-PCR kit. A second multiplex PCR round built the libraries, followed by size selection and purification. Paired-end sequencing of the libraries was performed with 100 bp reads on an Illumina HiSeq2000. The authors' analysis ran thus. Raw data were processed with SOAPnuke, discarding reads with adapters, uncalled bases, mean Phred below 15, or no exact constant-primer or identifier match. COPE v1.2.5 was used to merge the high-quality paired reads, and each unique nucleotide sequence was defined as a clonotype. MiTCR v1.1 was used to align the clonotypes against IMGT TRBV, TRBD and TRBJ reference segments. Analysis was restricted to V-J combinations with a frequency above 0.0001, which covered 99% to 99.2% of repertoires. A TCS score was defined as the ratio between F50 (clonal expansion) and ExV (chaos), using BLOSUM62-based TCRdist between CDR3 peptides within each V-J. Welch's t-statistics and random forest reduced around 520 V-J features to 10 to 15, which were used in a naive Bayes classifier (R e1071). TCRdb's own reprocessing of the public reads used fastp at Q25 and MiXCR and kept productive beta chains. Every entry covers one CDR3 protein and lists the most common genes and DNA from its rows. TCRdb assigned the V and J calls; the authors' analysis was not used. Here the sample has around 300,000 distinct CDR3 sequences; roughly 13% occur a single time. The ten largest clonotypes hold around 8% of the sample.

V lost 2 bases and J lost 7 bases; the stretch between them is 11 bases long. Based on the germline V gene, the CDR1 and CDR2 sequences are MGHRA and YSYEKL. Reading from cysteine to phenylalanine, the CDR3 counts 14 amino acids. The retained sequence is limited to the CDR3, 42 bases, with the frame set at the first base. Sequencing input: blood. This TCR was sampled from a woman in her 40s with Graves' hyperthyroidism. The rearrangement joined TRBV4-1 to TRBJ1-4, with the identity of the D gene unclear. The CDR3: CASSQTTPSEKLFF. In nucleotides, the sequence is TGCGCCAGCAGCCAAACGACCCCTAGTGAAAAACTGTTTTTT.